This TCR beta chain was documented in a study of blood T cell repertoires in COVID-19. Study-level information: COVID-19 samples collected from the United States, Italy and Spain covered acute and convalescent phases. PBMCs, B-cell-depleted T cells, or T cells were the source of the cDNA or gDNA that made up the material.

In the source study's methods: Estimation of nucleated cell counts relied on the amplification of reference gene primers. Libraries were prepared by immunoSEQ multiplex PCR; TCRdb keeps only in-frame clonotypes and omits some of them. D and trimming were read from the DNA, whereas the V and J calls and clone size are those reported in that table. The sample shows 65,000 to 95,000 clones, around 85% of them seen only once. Losses at the gene ends were 7 bases for V and 7 bases for J; bases not matched to a gene: 7. The germline gives CDR1 SNHLY, CDR2 FYNNEI. This CDR3 is built from 13 residues. This clonotype was obtained from an elderly man with active or convalescent COVID-19. The sequencing sample was made of peripheral blood. V usage is TRBV2 and J usage is TRBJ2-1; 7 bases match TRBD1. The CDR3 reads CASKVVRGNEQFF. CDR3 nucleotide sequence: TGTGCCAGCAAGGTGGTCAGGGGGAATGAGCAGTTCTTC.